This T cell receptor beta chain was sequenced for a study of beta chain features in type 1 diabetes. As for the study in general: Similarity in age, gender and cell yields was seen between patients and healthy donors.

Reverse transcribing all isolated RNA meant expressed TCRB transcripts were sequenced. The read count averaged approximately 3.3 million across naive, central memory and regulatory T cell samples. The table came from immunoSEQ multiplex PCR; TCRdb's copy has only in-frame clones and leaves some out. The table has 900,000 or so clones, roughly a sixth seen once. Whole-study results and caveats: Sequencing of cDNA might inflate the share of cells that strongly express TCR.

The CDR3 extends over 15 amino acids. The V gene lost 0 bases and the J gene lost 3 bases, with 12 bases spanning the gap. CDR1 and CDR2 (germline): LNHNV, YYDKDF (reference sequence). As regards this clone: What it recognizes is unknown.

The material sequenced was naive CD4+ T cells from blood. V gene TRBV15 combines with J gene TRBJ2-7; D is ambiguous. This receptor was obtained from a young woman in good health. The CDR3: CATSRDLGFNYEQYF. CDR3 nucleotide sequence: TGTGCCACCAGCAGAGACCTGGGGTTTAACTACGAGCAGTACTTC.